The 5 T cell receptor beta chains listed next were all sequenced from one sample in a study of T cell responses to AZD1222 COVID-19 vaccine. Method: immunoSEQ multiplex PCR; TCRdb's copy keeps in-frame clones and lacks some. This table has some 100,000 clones, 75% to 90% appearing once. Sequences were derived from peripheral blood, sampled on day 0 of AZD1222 vaccination. The receptors were sampled from an adult in good health.

The chain joins TRBV6-2 or TRBV6-3 to TRBJ2-1; 10 nucleotides agree with TRBD2. In germline, CDR1 is MNHEY, CDR2 SVGEGT. V shed 2 bases and J 4 bases; nucleotides not matched to a gene: 5. The CDR3 is 16 residues long. The CDR3 reads CASSYDGLAEYNEQFF. The CDR3 DNA follows: TGTGCCAGCAGTTACGACGGACTAGCGGAATACAATGAGCAGTTCTTC.

The V and J genes are TRBV30 and TRBJ2-7; perhaps TRBD1 as D (5 bases). The CDR3 contains 14 residues. Deletions cut 4 bases from V and 1 base from J, with 14 bases between. CDR1 GTSNPN and CDR2 SVGIG come from the germline V gene (reference sequence). The CDR3 is CAWNEGAGSYEQYF. CDR3 bases: TGTGCCTGGAATGAAGGGGCCGGGTCCTACGAGCAGTACTTC.

This chain joins TRBV3-1 (or the pseudogene TRBV3-2) and TRBJ2-5; TRBD2 matches at 9 bases. The length of the CDR3 is 16 residues. Per the germline V gene, CDR1 is LGHDT and CDR2 is YNNKEL (reference sequence). The V gene end was trimmed by 1 base and the J gene end by 0 bases; junction bases not matched to a gene: 3. CDR3 amino acids: CASSQATSGNQETQYF. The CDR3 nucleotides read TGTGCCAGCAGCCAAGCGACTAGCGGCAACCAAGAGACCCAGTACTTC.

V gene TRBV7-9 combines with J gene TRBJ2-1; no reliable D call. This CDR3 region has 16 residues. In germline, CDR1 is SEHNR, CDR2 FQNEAQ (reference sequence). V was shortened by 4 bases and J by 3 bases, with 16 bases between the two germline ends. The CDR3 here is CASSSPDGRIYNEQFF. The CDR3 nucleotides read TGTGCCAGCAGCTCCCCAGACGGACGAATCTACAATGAGCAGTTCTTC.

The CDR3, as DNA: TGTGCCTGGAGTGGGTCGCTAGCGGGACTCACCGGGGAGCTGTTTTTT. Translation gives CAWSGSLAGLTGELFF. The rearrangement links TRBV30 to TRBJ2-2; 9 positions agree with TRBD2. After removal of 1 base from V and 4 bases from J, the junction contained 7 bases not matched to a gene. Germline-derived CDR1 and CDR2 are GTSNPN and SVGIG (reference sequence). The CDR3 totals 16 residues.